The 30 T cell receptor beta chains reported below all come from one sample, sequenced in a study of Tregs in tolerant kidney transplant recipients. Produced via immunoSEQ multiplex PCR; TCRdb's table is partial and in-frame only. The top ten clones hold approximately 0.5% of a sample with about 94,000 clones, 80% to 95% of them seen once. Sequenced here: CD4+ T cells from blood, sampled before the transplant. These receptors were obtained from a human donor who received a combined kidney and bone marrow transplant.

V gene TRBV7-8 combines with J gene TRBJ2-3; TRBD2 matches at 7 bases. The CDR3 runs to 15 residues. The V gene's germline CDR1 is SGHVS and CDR2 FQNEAQ. V was pared by 3 bases and J by 3 bases, with 6 bases of the junction left unmatched. CDR3 protein: CASSLRELRTDTQYF. CDR3 DNA sequence: TGTGCCAGCAGCTTGCGGGAGTTGAGAACAGATACGCAGTATTTT. Complete variable domain (other parts from reference TRBV7-8 and TRBJ2-3): GAGVSQSPRYKVAKRGQDVALRCDPISGHVSLFWYQQALGQGPEFLTYFQNEAQLDKSGLPSDRFFAERPEGSVSTLKIQRTQQEDSAVYLCASSLRELRTDTQYFGPGTRLTVL.

This chain uses TRBV28 with TRBJ1-5; D gene unclear. CDR3 length equals 15 residues. Germline assignment: CDR1 MDHEN and CDR2 SYDVKM. The V gene lost 3 bases and the J gene lost 5 bases, with 14 bases spanning the gap. The CDR3 reads CASSFGSGGYQPQHF. The CDR3 DNA reads TGTGCCAGCAGTTTTGGCTCCGGCGGTTATCAGCCCCAGCATTTT.

The V call is TRBV7-3, the J call TRBJ2-3, with 9 nucleotides matching TRBD1. The CDR3 is made up of 16 amino acids. The germline gives CDR1 SGHTA, CDR2 FQGTGA. V dropped 4 bases and J dropped 1; count of bases not matched to a gene: 6. The CDR3 region is CASSSMGDRGTDTQYF. The DNA of the CDR3 is TGTGCCAGCAGCTCAATGGGGGACAGGGGCACAGATACGCAGTATTTT.

This chain links TRBV4-3 with TRBJ1-5; D is perhaps TRBD1 (5 bases). Per the germline V gene, CDR1 is LGHNA and CDR2 is YSLEER. The length of the CDR3 is 14 residues. Trimming left V 1 base short and J 3 bases short, with 7 bases between. CDR3 nucleotides: TGCGCCAGCAGCCAAGGACAGTTCAATCAGCCCCAGCATTTT. Translating gives CASSQGQFNQPQHF.

The CDR3 DNA reads as TGTGCCAGCAGCTTGGAACTAGCTAGGAGTGTGGATACGCAGTATTTT. This sequence encodes CASSLELARSVDTQYF. The chain links TRBV5-4 to TRBJ2-3; TRBD2 is a possible D gene (6 bases). The CDR3 length is 16 residues. V lost 0 bases and J 6 bases, leaving 17 bases between the germline ends. Germline V CDR1 and CDR2: SGHNT, YYREEE (reference sequence). Full variable domain (rest looked up from reference TRBV5-4 and TRBJ2-3): ETGVTQSPTHLIKTRGQQVTLRCSSQSGHNTVSWYQQALGQGPQFIFQYYREEENGRGNFPPRFSGLQFPNYSSELNVNALELDDSALYLCASSLELARSVDTQYFGPGTRLTVL.

This chain links TRBV7-3 with TRBJ2-6; unclear D gene. The CDR3 has 15 residues. The V gene lost 4 bases and the J gene lost 0 bases, with 7 bases spanning the gap. Germline values: CDR1 SGHTA, CDR2 FQGTGA. Here the CDR3 DNA reads TGTGCCAGCAGCTGGCGGAACTCTGGGGCCAACGTCCTGACTTTC. Its protein product is CASSWRNSGANVLTF. The full variable domain, completed using reference TRBV7-3 and TRBJ2-6, is GAGVSQTPSNKVTEKGKYVELRCDPISGHTALYWYRQSLGQGPEFLIYFQGTGAADDSGLPNDRFFAVRPEGSVSTLKIQRTERGDSAVYLCASSWRNSGANVLTFGAGSRLTVL.

V usage is TRBV7-3 and J usage is TRBJ2-3, with a tentative D call TRBD2 (6 bases). Deletions cut 5 bases from V and 10 bases from J, with 25 bases between. From germline, CDR1 is SGHTA and CDR2 FQGTGA. The CDR3 spans 16 residues. CDR3 sequence: CASSPQGGFPMHAQYF. Written as DNA, the CDR3 is TGTGCCAGCAGCCCCCAGGGAGGTTTTCCTATGCATGCGCAGTATTTT.

V usage is TRBV7-9 and J usage is TRBJ1-5, with D tentatively TRBD1 (6 bases). CDR3 length: 15 residues. Germline-derived CDR1 and CDR2 are SEHNR and FQNEAQ (reference sequence). Trimming stripped 3 bases from V and 6 bases from J, with 15 bases between. The DNA of the CDR3 is TGTGCCAGCAGCTTGGGGCAGGGGTTCCGTCAGCCCCAGCATTTT. Its protein is CASSLGQGFRQPQHF.

The rearrangement links TRBV7-3 to TRBJ2-3, with D uncertain. V gave up 5 bases and J gave up 5 bases, with 8 bases separating them. CDR1 and CDR2 (germline): SGHTA, FQGTGA. This CDR3 spans 12 amino acids. The CDR3 spells CASSSPGDTQYF. CDR3 DNA sequence: TGTGCCAGCAGCAGCCCAGGAGATACGCAGTATTTT. Full variable domain (missing parts from reference TRBV7-3 and TRBJ2-3): GAGVSQTPSNKVTEKGKYVELRCDPISGHTALYWYRQSLGQGPEFLIYFQGTGAADDSGLPNDRFFAVRPEGSVSTLKIQRTERGDSAVYLCASSSPGDTQYFGPGTRLTVL.

The rearrangement uses TRBV4-2 and TRBJ2-1; possibly TRBD2 for D (5 bases). Germline V gene lookup returns CDR1 LGHNA and CDR2 YNFKEQ. This CDR3 is built from 16 residues. V lost 3 bases, J lost 3 bases, and 15 bases lay in between. The CDR3 bases are TGTGCCAGCAGCCAGCGCGGGCCTTCGTTCTACAATGAGCAGTTCTTC. It is translated as CASSQRGPSFYNEQFF.

This clone was recorded only once. The chain combines TRBV6-1 with TRBJ1-2; D remains unclear. This CDR3 has 12 amino acids. V lost 6 bases and J 7 bases, leaving 12 bases between the germline ends. Germline V gives CDR1 MNHNS, CDR2 SASEGT. CDR3 DNA: TGTGCCAGCAGCGAAAGCGGTAGTGGCTACACCTTC. Amino acids: CASSESGSGYTF.

This chain links TRBV7-3 with TRBJ1-2; TRBD1 matches at 9 bases. This CDR3 has 15 residues. V shed 5 bases and J 5 bases; nucleotides not matched to a gene: 9. The germline gives CDR1 SGHTA, CDR2 FQGTGA. The CDR3 loop reads CASSQQPGQGYGYTF. In DNA form, the CDR3 reads TGTGCCAGCAGCCAACAACCGGGACAGGGTTATGGCTACACCTTC.

The V gene is TRBV5-1, the J gene TRBJ2-1, with 7 bases aligning to TRBD2. The junction had 11 bases not matched to a gene; V was cut back by 5 bases and J by 3 bases. This CDR3 has 16 amino acids. The germline gives CDR1 SGHRS, CDR2 YFSETQ. CDR3 region: CASRLTSGLLYNEQFF. In DNA form, the CDR3 reads TGCGCCAGCAGGTTAACCTCGGGACTACTCTACAATGAGCAGTTCTTC. Filled out from reference TRBV5-1 and TRBJ2-1, the complete variable domain reads KAGVTQTPRYLIKTRGQQVTLSCSPISGHRSVSWYQQTPGQGLQFLFEYFSETQRNKGNFPGRFSGRQFSNSRSEMNVSTLELGDSALYLCASRLTSGLLYNEQFFGPGTRLTVL.

The chain uses TRBV18 and TRBJ2-1, with D possibly matching TRBD2 (6 bases). Trimming cost V 7 bases and J 8 bases, with 15 bases left between them. The CDR3 totals 13 residues. Germline CDR1 is KGHSH and CDR2 is LQKENI. The CDR3 protein is CASFRDSFHEQFF. CDR3 sequence (DNA): TGTGCCAGCTTTCGGGACTCTTTTCATGAGCAGTTCTTC.

The V and J genes are TRBV9 and TRBJ2-7; 9 bases match TRBD2. With 2 bases clipped from V and 3 bases from J, the junction kept 3 bases outside the gene matches. The CDR3 is made up of 14 amino acids. CDR1 is SGDLS and CDR2 is YYNGEE in the germline V gene. The CDR3 loop is CASSVGLASYEQYF. In DNA form, the CDR3 reads TGTGCCAGCAGCGTTGGACTAGCGAGCTACGAGCAGTACTTC.

The rearrangement links TRBV19 to TRBJ2-1; 7 positions agree with TRBD2. This CDR3 comprises 16 residues. J was trimmed by 7 bases and V by 3 bases; bases with no gene match: 12. The germline V gene has CDR1 LNHDA and CDR2 SQIVND (reference sequence). The CDR3: CASSMWWLAVKNEQFF. The CDR3 DNA reads TGTGCCAGTAGTATGTGGTGGCTAGCGGTAAAGAATGAGCAGTTCTTC.

The V gene is TRBV2, the J gene TRBJ2-2; 9 bases agree with TRBD2. Per germline, CDR1 SNHLY and CDR2 FYNNEI. V was clipped by 9 bases and J by 5 bases; unmatched bases: 7. CDR3 length: 14 amino acids. This CDR3 reads CASSGLAGTGELFF. CDR3 DNA: TGTGCCAGTTCGGGTCTAGCGGGAACCGGGGAGCTGTTTTTT. The variable domain in full, completed from reference TRBV2 and TRBJ2-2, reads EPEVTQTPSHQVTQMGQEVILRCVPISNHLYFYWYRQILGQKVEFLVSFYNNEISEKSEIFDDQFSVERPDGSNFTLKIRSTKLEDSAMYFCASSGLAGTGELFFGEGSRLTVL.

The rearrangement uses TRBV18 and TRBJ2-3, with 7 bases aligning to TRBD2. The CDR3 length is 15 residues. With V trimmed by 2 bases and J by 6 bases, 8 bases remained unmatched. Germline V gene data show CDR1 as KGHSH and CDR2 as LQKENI. The CDR3 DNA reads as TGTGCCAGCTCACCATATCCTAGCGGAGGGGATACGCAGTATTTT. It specifies CASSPYPSGGDTQYF.

The rearrangement uses TRBV7-3 and TRBJ1-4; 9 positions agree with TRBD1. V lost 6 bases and J lost 7; bases outside the gene matches: 3. Germline values: CDR1 SGHTA, CDR2 FQGTGA. CDR3 length: 13 amino acids. CDR3 residues: CASRTGGVEKLFF. CDR3 bases: TGTGCCAGCAGGACAGGGGGAGTTGAAAAACTGTTTTTT.

The chain couples TRBV18 to TRBJ1-4; D is unclear. V was trimmed by 6 bases and J by 5 bases, leaving 10 bases between them. This CDR3 comprises 13 residues. Germline CDR1 and CDR2: KGHSH and LQKENI. Written as DNA, the CDR3 is TGTGCCAGCTCGGAGAGAGAAAATGAAAAACTGTTTTTT. It encodes CASSERENEKLFF.

Only one count was recorded for this clone. CDR3 bases: TGTGCCAGCAGCTTGGTAGGGGCCGGGGCCAACGTCCTGACTTTC. Its protein is CASSLVGAGANVLTF. The V and J genes are TRBV5-5 and TRBJ2-6, with D possibly TRBD1 on 5 matching bases. The CDR3 runs to 15 residues. Looked up from germline, CDR1 is SGHKS and CDR2 is YYEKEE (reference sequence). V lost 0 bases to trimming and J lost 4 bases, with 8 bases between them.

V usage is TRBV5-4 and J usage is TRBJ2-2; D may be TRBD2 (6 bases). The CDR3 loop spans 14 amino acids. Trimming left V 5 bases short and J 4 bases short, with 12 bases between. CDR1 is SGHNT, CDR2 YYREEE, per germline (reference sequence). The CDR3 protein is CASRPTRGTGELFF. The DNA for the CDR3 is TGTGCCAGCAGACCGACTAGGGGCACCGGGGAGCTGTTTTTT.

The rearrangement joins TRBV6-1 to TRBJ2-2; the D gene is possibly TRBD2 (5 bases). V lost 3 bases and J lost 9, with 11 bases in between. Germline V gives CDR1 MNHNS, CDR2 SASEGT. The CDR3 is made up of 13 amino acids. The CDR3 region is CASSDGSTRELFF. CDR3 in DNA: TGTGCCAGCAGTGACGGATCGACTAGGGAGCTGTTTTTT.

The chain employs TRBV6-1 and TRBJ1-2; 7 bases match TRBD1. The germline gives CDR1 MNHNS, CDR2 SASEGT. Trimming cost V 5 bases and J 2 bases; bases outside gene matches: 5. The CDR3 extends over 14 amino acids. In DNA form, the CDR3 reads TGTGCCAGCAGTTCGACAGGGAGCAACTATGGCTACACCTTC. Residues: CASSSTGSNYGYTF.

The V gene is TRBV2, the J gene TRBJ2-1, with TRBD2 identical over 9 bases. Germline V gene sequence: CDR1 SNHLY, CDR2 FYNNEI. The CDR3 consists of 19 residues. V was pared by 3 bases and J by 5 bases, with 17 bases of the junction left unmatched. The CDR3 region has the DNA TGTGCCAGCAGTGAGCGCCTAGCGGGAACAATCCCAATAAACAATGAGCAGTTCTTC. Its translation is CASSERLAGTIPINNEQFF.

V is TRBV15 and J is TRBJ2-4, with TRBD2 matching over 7 bases. Germline loops: CDR1 LNHNV, CDR2 YYDKDF (reference sequence). J was trimmed by 2 bases and V by 3 bases; bases with no gene match: 4. The CDR3 spans 15 residues. The CDR3 loop reads CATSSMGGTKNIQYF. CDR3 in DNA: TGTGCCACCAGCAGCATGGGGGGGACCAAAAACATTCAGTACTTC.

This chain connects TRBV5-6 to TRBJ1-6; TRBD1 aligns across 7 bases. J gave up 7 bases and V 5 bases, and 9 bases lay outside the gene matches. CDR1 is SGHDT, CDR2 YYEEEE, per germline. The length of the CDR3 is 15 residues. The CDR3 DNA is TGTGCCAGCAGAAGACAGGGTTCGGGCAATTCACCCCTCCACTTT. Its translation: CASRRQGSGNSPLHF.

The chain joins TRBV7-9 to TRBJ2-2; 8 bases are shared with TRBD1. The CDR3 has 15 amino acids. V lost 5 bases and J lost 4; bases outside the gene matches: 6. The germline V gene encodes CDR1 SEHNR and CDR2 FQNEAQ (reference sequence). The CDR3 coding sequence is TGTGCCAGCAGCCCAGGGGGCAGGGTCACCGGGGAGCTGTTTTTT. It codes for CASSPGGRVTGELFF.

The DNA of the CDR3 is TGCAGCGTAACAGAAAACTATGGCTACACCTTC. Protein sequence: CSVTENYGYTF. The rearrangement uses TRBV29-1 and TRBJ1-2; the D is unclear. The V gene lost 6 bases and the J gene lost 2 bases, with 7 bases spanning the gap. This CDR3 is built from 11 residues. The germline V gene encodes CDR1 SQVTM and CDR2 ANQGSEA.

This chain joins TRBV28 and TRBJ1-1, with TRBD1 identical over 7 bases. V shed 6 bases, J shed 4 bases, and the junction held 2 bases outside the gene matches. The CDR3 is 12 residues long. Germline CDR1 and CDR2: MDHEN and SYDVKM. The CDR3 reads CASSSGGTEAFF. The CDR3 DNA sequence: TGTGCCAGCAGCTCAGGGGGCACTGAAGCTTTCTTT. The whole variable domain, remainder taken from reference TRBV28 and TRBJ1-1, is DVKVTQSSRYLVKRTGEKVFLECVQDMDHENMFWYRQDPGLGLRLIYFSYDVKMKEKGDIPEGYSVSREKKERFSLILESASTNQTSMYLCASSSGGTEAFFGQGTRLTVV.